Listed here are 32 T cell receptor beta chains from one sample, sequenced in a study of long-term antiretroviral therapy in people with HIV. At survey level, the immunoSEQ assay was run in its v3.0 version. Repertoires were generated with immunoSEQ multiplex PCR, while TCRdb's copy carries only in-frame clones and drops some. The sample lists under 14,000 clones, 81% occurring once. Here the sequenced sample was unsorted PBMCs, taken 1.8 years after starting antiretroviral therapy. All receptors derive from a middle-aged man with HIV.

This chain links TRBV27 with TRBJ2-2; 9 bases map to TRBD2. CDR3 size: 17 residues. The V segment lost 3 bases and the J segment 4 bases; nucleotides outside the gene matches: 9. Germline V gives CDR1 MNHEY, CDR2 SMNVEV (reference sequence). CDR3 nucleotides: TGTGCCAGCAGTTTTCCCATAGCGGGAGTTGGCACCGGGGAGCTGTTTTTT. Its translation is CASSFPIAGVGTGELFF.

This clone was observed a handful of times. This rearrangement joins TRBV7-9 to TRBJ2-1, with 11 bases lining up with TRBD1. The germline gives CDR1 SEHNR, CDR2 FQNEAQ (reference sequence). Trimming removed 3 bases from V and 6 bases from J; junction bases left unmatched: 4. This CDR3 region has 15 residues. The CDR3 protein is CASSFGQGARNEQFF. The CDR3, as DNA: TGTGCCAGCAGCTTCGGACAGGGGGCGCGCAATGAGCAGTTCTTC.

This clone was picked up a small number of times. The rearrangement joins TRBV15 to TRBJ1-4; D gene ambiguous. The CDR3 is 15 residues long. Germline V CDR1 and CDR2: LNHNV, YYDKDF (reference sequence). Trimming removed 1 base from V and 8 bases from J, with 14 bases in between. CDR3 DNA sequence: TGTGCCACCAGCAGAGTTGCGGGAGTTGGGGAAAAACTGTTTTTT. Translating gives CATSRVAGVGEKLFF.

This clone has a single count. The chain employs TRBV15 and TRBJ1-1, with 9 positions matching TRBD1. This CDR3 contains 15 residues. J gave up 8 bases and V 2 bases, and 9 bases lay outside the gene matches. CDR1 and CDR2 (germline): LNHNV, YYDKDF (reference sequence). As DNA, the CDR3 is TGTGCCACCAGCAGAAGTACAGGGGGCGTGTTCGAAGCTTTCTTT. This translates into CATSRSTGGVFEAFF.

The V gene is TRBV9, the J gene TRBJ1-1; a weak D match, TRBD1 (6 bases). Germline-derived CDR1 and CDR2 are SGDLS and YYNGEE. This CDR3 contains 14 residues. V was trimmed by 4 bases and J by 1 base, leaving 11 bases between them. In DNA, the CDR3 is TGTGCCAGCAGCTCTCAACAGGGGAACACTGAAGCTTTCTTT. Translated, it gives CASSSQQGNTEAFF.

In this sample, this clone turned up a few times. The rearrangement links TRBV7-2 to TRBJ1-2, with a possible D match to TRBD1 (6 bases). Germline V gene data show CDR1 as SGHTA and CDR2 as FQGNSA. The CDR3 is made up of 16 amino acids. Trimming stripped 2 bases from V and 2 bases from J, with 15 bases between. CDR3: CASSLRSGALNYGYTF. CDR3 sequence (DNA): TGTGCCAGCAGCTTACGGTCGGGGGCCCTCAACTATGGCTACACCTTC.

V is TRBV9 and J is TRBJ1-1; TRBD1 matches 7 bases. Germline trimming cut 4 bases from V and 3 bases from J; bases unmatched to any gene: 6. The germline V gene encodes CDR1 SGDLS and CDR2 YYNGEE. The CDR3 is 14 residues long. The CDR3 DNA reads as TGTGCCAGCAGCCCCCGGACAGGAGACACTGAAGCTTTCTTT. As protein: CASSPRTGDTEAFF.

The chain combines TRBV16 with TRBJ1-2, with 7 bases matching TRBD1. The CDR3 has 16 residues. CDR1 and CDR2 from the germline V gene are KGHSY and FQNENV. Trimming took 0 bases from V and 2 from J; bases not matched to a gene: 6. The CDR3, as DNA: TGTGCCAGCAGCCAATCGCGGGACAGCCTCAACTATGGCTACACCTTC. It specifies CASSQSRDSLNYGYTF. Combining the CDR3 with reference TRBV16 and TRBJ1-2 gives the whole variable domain GEEVAQTPKHLVRGEGQKAKLYCAPIKGHSYVFWYQQVLKNEFKFLISFQNENVFDETGMPKERFSAKCLPNSPCSLEIQATKLEDSAVYFCASSQSRDSLNYGYTFGSGTRLTVV.

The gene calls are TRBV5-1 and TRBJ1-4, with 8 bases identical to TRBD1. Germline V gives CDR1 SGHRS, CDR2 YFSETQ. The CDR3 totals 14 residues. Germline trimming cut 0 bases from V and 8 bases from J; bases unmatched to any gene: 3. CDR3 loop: CASSLEDRDEKLFF. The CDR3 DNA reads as TGCGCCAGCAGCTTGGAGGACAGGGACGAAAAACTGTTTTTT.

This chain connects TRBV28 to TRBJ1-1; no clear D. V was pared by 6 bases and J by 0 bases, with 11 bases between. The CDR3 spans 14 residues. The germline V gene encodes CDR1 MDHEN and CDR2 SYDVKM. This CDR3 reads CASSRPILNTEAFF. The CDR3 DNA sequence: TGTGCCAGCAGCCGCCCCATTCTGAACACTGAAGCTTTCTTT.

CDR3 coding DNA: TGTGCCAGCAGTGAACTAGGGATCCGCAACTCCGGGGCCAACGTCCTGACTTTC. It encodes CASSELGIRNSGANVLTF. The chain couples TRBV2 to TRBJ2-6; D is ambiguous. Trimming left V 2 bases short and J 4 bases short, with 18 bases between. Germline V CDR1 and CDR2: SNHLY, FYNNEI. The CDR3 length is 18 residues. The variable domain in full, completed from reference TRBV2 and TRBJ2-6, reads EPEVTQTPSHQVTQMGQEVILRCVPISNHLYFYWYRQILGQKVEFLVSFYNNEISEKSEIFDDQFSVERPDGSNFTLKIRSTKLEDSAMYFCASSELGIRNSGANVLTFGAGSRLTVL.

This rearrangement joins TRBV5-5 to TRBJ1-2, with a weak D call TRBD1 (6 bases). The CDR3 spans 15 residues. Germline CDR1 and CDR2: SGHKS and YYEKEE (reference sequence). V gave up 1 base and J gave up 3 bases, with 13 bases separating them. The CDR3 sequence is CASSLSGGDYYGYTF. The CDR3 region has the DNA TGTGCCAGCAGCTTGTCTGGGGGCGATTACTATGGCTACACCTTC.

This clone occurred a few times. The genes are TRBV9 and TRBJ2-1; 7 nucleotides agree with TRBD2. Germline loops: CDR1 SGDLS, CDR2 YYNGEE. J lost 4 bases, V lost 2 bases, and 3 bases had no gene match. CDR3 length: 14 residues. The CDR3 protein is CASSVSGEYNEQFF. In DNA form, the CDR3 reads TGTGCCAGCAGCGTGAGCGGGGAGTACAATGAGCAGTTCTTC.

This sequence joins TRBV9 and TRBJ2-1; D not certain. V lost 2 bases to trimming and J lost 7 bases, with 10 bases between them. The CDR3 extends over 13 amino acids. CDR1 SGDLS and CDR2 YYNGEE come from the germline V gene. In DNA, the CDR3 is TGTGCCAGCAGCGTGATGTCCCCAAATGAGCAGTTCTTC. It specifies CASSVMSPNEQFF.

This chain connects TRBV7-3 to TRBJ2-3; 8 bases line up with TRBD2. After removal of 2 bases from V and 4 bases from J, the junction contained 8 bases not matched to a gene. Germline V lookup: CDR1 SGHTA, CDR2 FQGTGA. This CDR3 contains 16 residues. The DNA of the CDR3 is TGTGCCAGCAGCTTATTGGCGGGAGGTTCCCCAGATACGCAGTATTTT. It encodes CASSLLAGGSPDTQYF.

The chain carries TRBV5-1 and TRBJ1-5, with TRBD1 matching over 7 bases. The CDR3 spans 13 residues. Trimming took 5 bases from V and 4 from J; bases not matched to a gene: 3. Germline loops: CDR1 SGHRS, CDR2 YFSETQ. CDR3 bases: TGCGCCAGCAGTCTACAGGGGAATCAGCCCCAGCATTTT. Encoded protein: CASSLQGNQPQHF.

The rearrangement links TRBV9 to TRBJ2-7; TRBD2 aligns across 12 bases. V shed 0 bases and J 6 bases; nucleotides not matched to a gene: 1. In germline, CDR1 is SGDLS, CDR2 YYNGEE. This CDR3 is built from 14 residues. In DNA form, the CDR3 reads TGTGCCAGCAGCGTAGAACTAGCGGGAGGCGAGCAGTACTTC. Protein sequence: CASSVELAGGEQYF. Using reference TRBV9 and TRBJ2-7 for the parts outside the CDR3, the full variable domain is DSGVTQTPKHLITATGQRVTLRCSPRSGDLSVYWYQQSLDQGLQFLIQYYNGEERAKGNILERFSAQQFPDLHSELNLSSLELGDSALYFCASSVELAGGEQYFGPGTRLTVT.

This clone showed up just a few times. DNA of the CDR3: TGTGCTAGTGGCTGGGGGGGGAGCACAGATACGCAGTATTTT. Encoded protein: CASGWGGSTDTQYF. This sequence joins TRBV12-5 and TRBJ2-3, with TRBD2 identical over 7 bases. CDR3 size: 14 residues. V lost 6 bases and J lost 0; bases outside the gene matches: 3. Germline CDR1 is LGHNT and CDR2 is FRNRAP.

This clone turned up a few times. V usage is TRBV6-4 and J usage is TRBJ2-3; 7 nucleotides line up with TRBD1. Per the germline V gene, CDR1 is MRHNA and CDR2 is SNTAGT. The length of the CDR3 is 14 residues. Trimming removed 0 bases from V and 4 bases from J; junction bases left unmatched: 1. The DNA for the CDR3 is TGTGCCAGCAGTGACTCGCAGGGGGCAGATACGCAGTATTTT. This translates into CASSDSQGADTQYF.

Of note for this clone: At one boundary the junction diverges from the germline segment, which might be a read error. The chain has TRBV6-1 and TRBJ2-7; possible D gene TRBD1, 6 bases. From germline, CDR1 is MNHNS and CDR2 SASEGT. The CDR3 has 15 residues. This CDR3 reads CASREVQGSGDEQYF. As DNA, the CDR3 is TGTGCCAGCAGGGAAGTACAGGGCTCTGGGGACGAGCAGTACTTC.

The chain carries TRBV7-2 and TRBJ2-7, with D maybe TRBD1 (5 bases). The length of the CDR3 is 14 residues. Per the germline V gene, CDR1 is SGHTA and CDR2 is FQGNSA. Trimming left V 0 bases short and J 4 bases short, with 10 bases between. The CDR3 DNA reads TGTGCCAGCAGCTTAGCTGGGGCAGGATACGAGCAGTACTTC. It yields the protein CASSLAGAGYEQYF.

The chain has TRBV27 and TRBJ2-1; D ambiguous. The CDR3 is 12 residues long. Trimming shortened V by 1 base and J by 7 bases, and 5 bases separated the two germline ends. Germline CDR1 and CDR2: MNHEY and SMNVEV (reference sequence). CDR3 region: CASSLYGNEQFF. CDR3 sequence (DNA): TGTGCCAGCAGTTTATACGGTAATGAGCAGTTCTTC.

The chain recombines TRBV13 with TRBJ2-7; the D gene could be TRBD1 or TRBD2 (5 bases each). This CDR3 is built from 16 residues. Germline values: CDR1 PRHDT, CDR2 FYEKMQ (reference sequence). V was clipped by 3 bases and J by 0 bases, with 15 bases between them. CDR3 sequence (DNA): TGTGCCAGCAGCTTGGGGAGACAGTTACTCTCCTACGAGCAGTACTTC. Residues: CASSLGRQLLSYEQYF.

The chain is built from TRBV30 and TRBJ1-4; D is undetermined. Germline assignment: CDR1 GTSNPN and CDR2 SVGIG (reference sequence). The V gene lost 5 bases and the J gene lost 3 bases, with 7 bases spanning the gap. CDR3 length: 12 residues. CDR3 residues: CAWGYANEKLFF. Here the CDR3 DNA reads TGTGCCTGGGGCTATGCTAATGAAAAACTGTTTTTT.

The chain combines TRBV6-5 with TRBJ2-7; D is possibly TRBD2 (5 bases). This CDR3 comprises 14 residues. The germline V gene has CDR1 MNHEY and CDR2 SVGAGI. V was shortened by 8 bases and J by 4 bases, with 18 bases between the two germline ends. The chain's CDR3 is CASEGTRGTYEQYF. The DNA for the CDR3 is TGTGCCAGCGAAGGAACACGGGGAACTTACGAGCAGTACTTC.

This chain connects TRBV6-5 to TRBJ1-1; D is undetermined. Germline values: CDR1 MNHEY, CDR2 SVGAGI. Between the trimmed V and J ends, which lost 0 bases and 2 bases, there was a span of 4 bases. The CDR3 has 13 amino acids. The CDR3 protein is CASSYSLNTEAFF. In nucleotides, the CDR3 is TGTGCCAGCAGTTACTCGCTTAACACTGAAGCTTTCTTT.

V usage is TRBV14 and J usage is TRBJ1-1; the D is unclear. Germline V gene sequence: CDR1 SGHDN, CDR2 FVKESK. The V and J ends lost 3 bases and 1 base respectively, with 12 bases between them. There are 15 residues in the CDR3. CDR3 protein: CASSHYLHRNTEAFF. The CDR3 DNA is TGTGCCAGCAGCCATTATTTACACCGGAACACTGAAGCTTTCTTT.

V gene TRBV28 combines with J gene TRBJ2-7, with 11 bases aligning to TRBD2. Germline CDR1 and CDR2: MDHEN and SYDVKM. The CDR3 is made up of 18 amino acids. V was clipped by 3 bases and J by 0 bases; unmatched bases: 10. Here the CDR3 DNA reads TGTGCCAGCAGTTTCTTACTACGGACTAGCGGGTTCTCCTACGAGCAGTACTTC. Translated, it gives CASSFLLRTSGFSYEQYF.

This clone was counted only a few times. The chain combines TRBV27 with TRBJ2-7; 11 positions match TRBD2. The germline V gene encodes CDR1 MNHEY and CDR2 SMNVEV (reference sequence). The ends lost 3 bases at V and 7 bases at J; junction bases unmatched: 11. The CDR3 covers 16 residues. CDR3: CASSFGLAGRFQEQYF. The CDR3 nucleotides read TGTGCCAGCAGTTTCGGACTAGCGGGTAGGTTCCAGGAGCAGTACTTC.

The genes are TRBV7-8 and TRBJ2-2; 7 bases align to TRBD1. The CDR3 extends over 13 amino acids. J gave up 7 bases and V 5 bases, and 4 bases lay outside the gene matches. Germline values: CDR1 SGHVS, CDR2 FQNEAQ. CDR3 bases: TGTGCCAGCAGCCCACAGGGGCTCGGGGAGCTGTTTTTT. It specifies CASSPQGLGELFF.

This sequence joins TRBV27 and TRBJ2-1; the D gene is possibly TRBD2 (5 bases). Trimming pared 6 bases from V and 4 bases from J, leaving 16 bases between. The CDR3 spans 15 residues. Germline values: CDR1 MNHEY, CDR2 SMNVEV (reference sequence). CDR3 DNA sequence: TGTGCCAGCAGGCCATTTCGAGGGTCTTACAATGAGCAGTTCTTC. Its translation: CASRPFRGSYNEQFF.

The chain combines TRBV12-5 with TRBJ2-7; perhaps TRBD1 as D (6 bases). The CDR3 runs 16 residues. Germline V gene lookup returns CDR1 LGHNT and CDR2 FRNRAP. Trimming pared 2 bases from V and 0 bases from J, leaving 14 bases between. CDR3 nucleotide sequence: TGTGCTAGTGGTTTGTCAGGGGCTTCCTTCTCCTACGAGCAGTACTTC. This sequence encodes CASGLSGASFSYEQYF.